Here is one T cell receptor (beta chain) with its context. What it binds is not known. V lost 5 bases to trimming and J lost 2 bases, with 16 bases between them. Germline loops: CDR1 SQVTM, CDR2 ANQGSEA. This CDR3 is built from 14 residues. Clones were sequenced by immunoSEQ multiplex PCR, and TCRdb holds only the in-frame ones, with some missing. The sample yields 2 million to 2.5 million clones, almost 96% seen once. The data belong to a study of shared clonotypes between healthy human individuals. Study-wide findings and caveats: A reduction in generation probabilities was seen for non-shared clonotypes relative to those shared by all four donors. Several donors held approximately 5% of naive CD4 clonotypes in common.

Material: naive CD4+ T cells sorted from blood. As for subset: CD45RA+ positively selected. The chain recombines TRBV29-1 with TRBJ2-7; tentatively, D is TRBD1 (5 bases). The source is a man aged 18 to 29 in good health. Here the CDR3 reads CSVRLGVDPYEQYF. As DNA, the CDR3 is TGCAGCGTTCGTTTAGGGGTCGATCCCTACGAGCAGTACTTC.